This T cell receptor beta chain was recovered during a study of cytomegalovirus exposure and HLA in healthy donors. Study context: The platform used for the 120 or so validation repertoires matched that of the approximately 640 first-cohort repertoires, a later analysis reported.

Concerning this clone: The antigen is not known.

CDR3 length: 17 amino acids. The junction had 10 bases not matched to a gene; V was cut back by 1 base and J by 3 bases. The germline V gene has CDR1 MGHRA and CDR2 YSYEKL. General study points: Cytomegalovirus status was reportedly diagnosed by the classifier with high sensitivity and specificity.

TCRdb's table, derived via immunoSEQ multiplex PCR, lists solely in-frame clones and lacks some. Seen here are hundreds of thousands of clones, just over 85% observed once, and the top ten hold 0.65% to 0.95%. Specimen: PBMCs. This rearrangement joins TRBV4-1 to TRBJ1-2, with TRBD1 matching over 8 bases. This receptor was obtained from a woman aged 18-35 years in good health and CMV-seronegative. DNA of the CDR3: TGCGCCAGCAGCCAAGTGGAATACAGGGGGAGTTACTATGGCTACACCTTC. This codes for CASSQVEYRGSYYGYTF.